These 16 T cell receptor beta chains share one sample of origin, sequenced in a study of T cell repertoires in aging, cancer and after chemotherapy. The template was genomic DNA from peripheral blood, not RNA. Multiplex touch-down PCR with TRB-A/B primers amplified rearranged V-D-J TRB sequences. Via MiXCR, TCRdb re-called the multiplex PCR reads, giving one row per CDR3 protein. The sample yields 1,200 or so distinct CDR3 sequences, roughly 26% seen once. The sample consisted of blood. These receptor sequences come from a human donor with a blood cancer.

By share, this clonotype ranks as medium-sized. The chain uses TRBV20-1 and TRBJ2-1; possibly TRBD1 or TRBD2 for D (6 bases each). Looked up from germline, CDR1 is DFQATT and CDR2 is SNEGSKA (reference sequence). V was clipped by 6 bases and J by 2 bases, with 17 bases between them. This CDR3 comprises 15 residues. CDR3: CSAKGGRDTYNEQFF. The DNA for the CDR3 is TGCAGTGCCAAGGGGGGTAGAGACACCTACAATGAGCAGTTCTTC.

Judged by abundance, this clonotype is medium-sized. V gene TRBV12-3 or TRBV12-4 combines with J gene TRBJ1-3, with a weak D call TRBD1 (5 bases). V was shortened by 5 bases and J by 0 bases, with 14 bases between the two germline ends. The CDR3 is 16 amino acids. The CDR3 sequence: CASSARTPHSGNTIYF. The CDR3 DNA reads TGTGCCAGCAGTGCTAGGACACCTCACTCTGGAAACACCATATATTTT.

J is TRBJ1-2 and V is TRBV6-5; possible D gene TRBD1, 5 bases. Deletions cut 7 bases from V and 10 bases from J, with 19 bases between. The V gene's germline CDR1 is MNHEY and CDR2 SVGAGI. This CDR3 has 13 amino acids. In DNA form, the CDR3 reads TGTGCCAGCAACCCTCGAGGGGTTTATAACTACACCTTC. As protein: CASNPRGVYNYTF.

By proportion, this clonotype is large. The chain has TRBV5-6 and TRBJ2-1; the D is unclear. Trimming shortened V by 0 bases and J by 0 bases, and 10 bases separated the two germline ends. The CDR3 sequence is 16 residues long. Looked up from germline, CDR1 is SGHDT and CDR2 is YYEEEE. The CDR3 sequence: CASSLDVRSSYNEQFF. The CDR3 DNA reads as TGTGCCAGCAGCTTGGACGTGCGGAGCTCCTACAATGAGCAGTTCTTC.

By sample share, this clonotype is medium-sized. The CDR3 coding sequence is TGTGCCAGCAGCTTAGGAGGAGGGGTACGTTACTATGGCTACACCTTC. Its translation: CASSLGGGVRYYGYTF. J is TRBJ1-2 and V is TRBV7-2; D possibly corresponds to TRBD1 (5 bases). With 1 base removed from V and 3 bases from J, the gap between germline ends came to 15 bases. The germline V gene encodes CDR1 SGHTA and CDR2 FQGNSA. The CDR3 has 16 residues. The entire variable domain, with the rest obtained from reference TRBV7-2 and TRBJ1-2, is as follows: GAGVSQSPSNKVTEKGKDVELRCDPISGHTALYWYRQSLGQGLEFLIYFQGNSAPDKSGLPSDRFSAERTGGSVSTLTIQRTQQEDSAVYLCASSLGGGVRYYGYTFGSGTRLTVV.

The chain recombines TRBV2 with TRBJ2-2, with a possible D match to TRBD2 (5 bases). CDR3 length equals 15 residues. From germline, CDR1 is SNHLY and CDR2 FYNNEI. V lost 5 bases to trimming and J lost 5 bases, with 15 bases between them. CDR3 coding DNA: TGTGCCAGCAGTTCCTCCGGGGAGTGGACCGGGGAGCTGTTTTTT. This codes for CASSSSGEWTGELFF.

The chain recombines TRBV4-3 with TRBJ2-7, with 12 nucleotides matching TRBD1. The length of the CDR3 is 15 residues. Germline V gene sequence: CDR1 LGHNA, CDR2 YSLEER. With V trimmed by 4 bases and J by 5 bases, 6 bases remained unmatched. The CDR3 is CASSRGDRGPDEQYF. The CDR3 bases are TGCGCCAGCAGCCGAGGGGACAGGGGGCCTGACGAGCAGTACTTC.

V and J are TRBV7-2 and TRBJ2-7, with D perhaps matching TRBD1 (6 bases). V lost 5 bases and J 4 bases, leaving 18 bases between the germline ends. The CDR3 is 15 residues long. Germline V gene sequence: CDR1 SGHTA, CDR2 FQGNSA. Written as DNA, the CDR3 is TGTGCCAGCAGCCTCGGTCGGGACATACAATACGAGCAGTACTTC. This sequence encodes CASSLGRDIQYEQYF.

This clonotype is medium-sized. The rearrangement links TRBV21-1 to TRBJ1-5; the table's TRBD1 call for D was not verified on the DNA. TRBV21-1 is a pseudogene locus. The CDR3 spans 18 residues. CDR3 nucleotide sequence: TGTGCCAGCAGCAAAGGGGACAGGGGGCCTTTTTGCAATCAGCCCCAGCATTTT. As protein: CASSKGDRGPFCNQPQHF.

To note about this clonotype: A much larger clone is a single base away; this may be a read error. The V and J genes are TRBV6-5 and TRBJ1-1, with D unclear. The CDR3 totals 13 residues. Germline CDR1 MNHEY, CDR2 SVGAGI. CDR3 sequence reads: CANLFWPNTEAYF. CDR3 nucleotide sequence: TGTGCCAACCTCTTTTGGCCGAACACTGAAGCTTACTTT.

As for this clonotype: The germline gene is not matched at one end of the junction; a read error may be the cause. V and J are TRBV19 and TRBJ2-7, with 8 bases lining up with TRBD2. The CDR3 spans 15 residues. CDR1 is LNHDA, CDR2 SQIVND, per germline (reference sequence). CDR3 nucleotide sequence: TGTACCAGTAGTATTAGCGGGGCCAAGACCTATGAGCAGTACTTC. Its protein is CTSSISGAKTYEQYF.

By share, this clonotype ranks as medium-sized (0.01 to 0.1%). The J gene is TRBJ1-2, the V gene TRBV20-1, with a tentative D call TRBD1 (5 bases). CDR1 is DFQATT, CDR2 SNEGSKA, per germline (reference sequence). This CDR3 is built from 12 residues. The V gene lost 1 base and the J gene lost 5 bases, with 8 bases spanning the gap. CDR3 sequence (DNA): TGCAGTGCTAGAGCCGGGGGATATGGCTACACCTTC. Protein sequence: CSARAGGYGYTF.

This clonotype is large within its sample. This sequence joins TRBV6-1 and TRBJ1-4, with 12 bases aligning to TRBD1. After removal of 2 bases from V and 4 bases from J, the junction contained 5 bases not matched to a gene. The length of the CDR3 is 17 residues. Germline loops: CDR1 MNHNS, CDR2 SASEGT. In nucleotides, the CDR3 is TGTGCCAGCAGTGAATGGGGACAGGGGGCGTTTAATGAAAAACTGTTTTTT. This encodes CASSEWGQGAFNEKLFF.

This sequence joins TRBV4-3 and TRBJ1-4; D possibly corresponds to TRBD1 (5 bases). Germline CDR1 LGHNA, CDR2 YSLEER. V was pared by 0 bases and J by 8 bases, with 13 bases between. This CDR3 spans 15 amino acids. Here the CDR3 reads CASSQDHRWGEKLFF. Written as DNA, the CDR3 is TGCGCCAGCAGCCAAGATCACAGGTGGGGGGAAAAACTGTTTTTT.

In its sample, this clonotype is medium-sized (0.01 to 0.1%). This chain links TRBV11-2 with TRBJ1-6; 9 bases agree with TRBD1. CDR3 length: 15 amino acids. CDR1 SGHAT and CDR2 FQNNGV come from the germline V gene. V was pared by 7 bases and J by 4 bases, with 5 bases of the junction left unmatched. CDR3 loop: CASTATGGYNSPLHF. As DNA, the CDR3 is TGTGCCAGCACCGCGACAGGGGGGTATAATTCACCCCTCCACTTT.

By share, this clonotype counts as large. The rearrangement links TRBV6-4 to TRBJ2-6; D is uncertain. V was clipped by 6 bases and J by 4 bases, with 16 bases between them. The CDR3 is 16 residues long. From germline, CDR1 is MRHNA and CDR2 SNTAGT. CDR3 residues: CASSPILNSGANVLTF. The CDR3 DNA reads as TGTGCCAGCAGCCCGATCCTCAACTCGGGGGCCAACGTCCTGACTTTC.